This T cell receptor (beta chain) was obtained from a study of blood T cells in healthy people across ages. The trim removed 4 bases at V and 5 bases at J, leaving 4 bases unmatched. This CDR3 is 14 amino acids long. The germline V gene has CDR1 ENHRY and CDR2 SYGVKD. This clonotype has just a few counts. With a J-beta primer mix and a sample-barcoded 5' primer, a second PCR ran roughly 6 to 12 cycles. Via MiXCR, TCRdb re-called the 5' RACE reads, giving one row per CDR3 protein. The sample records roughly 700,000 distinct CDR3 sequences, roughly 50% being singletons. Sequenced sample: blood. The chain uses TRBV10-3 and TRBJ1-4, with 7 bases lining up with TRBD1. The sequence was collected from a woman aged 55-69 years in good health. CDR3 DNA sequence: TGTGCCATCAGTGGGGCAGGGGGGAATGAAAAACTGTTTTTT. Translating it yields CAISGAGGNEKLFF.